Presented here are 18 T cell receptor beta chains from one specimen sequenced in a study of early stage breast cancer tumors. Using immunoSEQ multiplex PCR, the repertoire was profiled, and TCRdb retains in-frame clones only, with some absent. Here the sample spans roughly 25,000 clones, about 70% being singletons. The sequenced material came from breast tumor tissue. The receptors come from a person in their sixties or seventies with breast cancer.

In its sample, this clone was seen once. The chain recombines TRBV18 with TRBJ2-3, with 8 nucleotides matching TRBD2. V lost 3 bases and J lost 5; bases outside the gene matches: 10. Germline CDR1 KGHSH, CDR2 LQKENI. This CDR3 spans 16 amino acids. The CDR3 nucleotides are TGTGCCAGCTCACCTCTCTCGGGAGGGCTTGAAGATACGCAGTATTTT. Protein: CASSPLSGGLEDTQYF.

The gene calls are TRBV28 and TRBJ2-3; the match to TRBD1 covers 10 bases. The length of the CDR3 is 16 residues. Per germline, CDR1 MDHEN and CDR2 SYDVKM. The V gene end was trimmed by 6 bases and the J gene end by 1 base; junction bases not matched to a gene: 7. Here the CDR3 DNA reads TGTGCCAGCAGCCCCCCCGGGACAGGGGGCACAGATACGCAGTATTTT. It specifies CASSPPGTGGTDTQYF.

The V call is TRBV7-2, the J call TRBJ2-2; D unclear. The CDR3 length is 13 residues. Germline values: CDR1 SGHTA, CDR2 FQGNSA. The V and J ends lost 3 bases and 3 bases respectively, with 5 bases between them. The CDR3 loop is CASSFADTGELFF. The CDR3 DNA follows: TGTGCCAGCAGCTTCGCGGACACCGGGGAGCTGTTTTTT.

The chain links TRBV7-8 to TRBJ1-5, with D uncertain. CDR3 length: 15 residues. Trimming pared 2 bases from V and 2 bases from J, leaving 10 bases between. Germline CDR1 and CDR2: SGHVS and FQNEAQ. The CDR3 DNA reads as TGTGCCAGCAGCTTAACTGGGGAGCGCAATCAGCCCCAGCATTTT. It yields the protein CASSLTGERNQPQHF.

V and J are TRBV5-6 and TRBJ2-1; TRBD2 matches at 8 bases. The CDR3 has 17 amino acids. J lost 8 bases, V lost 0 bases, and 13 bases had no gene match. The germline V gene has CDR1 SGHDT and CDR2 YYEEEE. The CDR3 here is CASSLEPGGPGYDEQFF. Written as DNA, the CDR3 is TGTGCCAGCAGCTTGGAACCGGGAGGGCCAGGGTACGATGAGCAGTTCTTC.

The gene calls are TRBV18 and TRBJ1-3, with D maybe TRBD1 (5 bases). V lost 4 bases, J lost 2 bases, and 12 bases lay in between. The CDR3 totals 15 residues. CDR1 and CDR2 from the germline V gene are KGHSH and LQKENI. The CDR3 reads CASSLGTGPGNTIYF. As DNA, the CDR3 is TGTGCCAGCTCACTGGGAACAGGTCCTGGAAACACCATATATTTT.

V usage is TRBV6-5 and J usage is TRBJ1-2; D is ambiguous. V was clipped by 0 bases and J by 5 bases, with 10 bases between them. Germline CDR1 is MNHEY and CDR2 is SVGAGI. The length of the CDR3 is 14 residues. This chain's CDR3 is CASSYSTGGYGYTF. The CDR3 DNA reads TGTGCCAGCAGTTACTCGACGGGAGGATATGGCTACACCTTC.

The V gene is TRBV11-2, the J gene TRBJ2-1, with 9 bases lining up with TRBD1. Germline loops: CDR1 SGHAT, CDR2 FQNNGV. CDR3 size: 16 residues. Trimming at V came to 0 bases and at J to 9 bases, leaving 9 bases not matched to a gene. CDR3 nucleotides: TGTGCCAGCAGCTTAGATATTGGGACAGGGAGTACTGAGCAGTTCTTC. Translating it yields CASSLDIGTGSTEQFF.

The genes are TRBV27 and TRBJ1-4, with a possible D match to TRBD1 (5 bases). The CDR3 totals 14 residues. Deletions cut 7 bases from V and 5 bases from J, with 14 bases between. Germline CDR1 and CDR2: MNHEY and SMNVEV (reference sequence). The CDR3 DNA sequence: TGTGCCAGCAATATGGCGGGGCCCAATGAAAAACTGTTTTTT. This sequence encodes CASNMAGPNEKLFF.

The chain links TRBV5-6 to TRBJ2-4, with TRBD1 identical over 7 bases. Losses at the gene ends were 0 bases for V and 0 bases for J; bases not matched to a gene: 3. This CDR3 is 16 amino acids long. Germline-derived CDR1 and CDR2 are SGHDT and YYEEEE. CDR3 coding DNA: TGTGCCAGCAGCTTGGTGGGACAGCCAGCCAAAAACATTCAGTACTTC. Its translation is CASSLVGQPAKNIQYF.

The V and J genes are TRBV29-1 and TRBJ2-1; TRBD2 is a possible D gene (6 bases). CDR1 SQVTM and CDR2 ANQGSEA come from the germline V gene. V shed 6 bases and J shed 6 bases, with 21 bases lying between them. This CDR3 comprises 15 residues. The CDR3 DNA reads TGCAGCGTCCCATCTCACGGGAGTTACACCAATGAGCAGTTCTTC. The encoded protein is CSVPSHGSYTNEQFF.

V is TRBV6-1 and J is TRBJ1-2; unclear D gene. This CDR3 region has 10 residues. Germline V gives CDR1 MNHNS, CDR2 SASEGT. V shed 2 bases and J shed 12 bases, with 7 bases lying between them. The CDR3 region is CASSEQAHTF. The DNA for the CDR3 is TGTGCCAGCAGTGAACAGGCGCACACCTTC.

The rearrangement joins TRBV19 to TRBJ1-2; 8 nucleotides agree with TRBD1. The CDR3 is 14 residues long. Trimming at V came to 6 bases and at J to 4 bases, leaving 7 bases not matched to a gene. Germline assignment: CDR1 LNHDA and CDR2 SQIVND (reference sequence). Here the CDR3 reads CASRTGDVGYGYTF. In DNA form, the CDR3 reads TGTGCCAGTAGGACAGGGGACGTGGGCTATGGCTACACCTTC.

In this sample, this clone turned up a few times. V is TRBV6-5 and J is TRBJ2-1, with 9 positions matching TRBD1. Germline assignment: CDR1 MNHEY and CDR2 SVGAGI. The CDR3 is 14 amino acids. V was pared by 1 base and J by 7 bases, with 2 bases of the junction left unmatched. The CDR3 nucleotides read TGTGCCAGCAGTTACTGGGACAGGGAAAATGAGCAGTTCTTC. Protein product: CASSYWDRENEQFF.

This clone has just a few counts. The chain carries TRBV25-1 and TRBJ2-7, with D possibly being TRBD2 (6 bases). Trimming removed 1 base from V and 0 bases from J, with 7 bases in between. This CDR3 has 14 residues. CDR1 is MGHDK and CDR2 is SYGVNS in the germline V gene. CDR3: CASSEWGDSYEQYF. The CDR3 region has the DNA TGTGCCAGCAGTGAATGGGGGGACTCCTACGAGCAGTACTTC.

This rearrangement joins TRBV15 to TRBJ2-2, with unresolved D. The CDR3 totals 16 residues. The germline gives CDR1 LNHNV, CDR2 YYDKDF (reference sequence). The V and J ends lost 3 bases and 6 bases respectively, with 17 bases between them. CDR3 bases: TGTGCCACCAGCAGTTCCATCTTTCTAGGCGCCGGGGAGCTGTTTTTT. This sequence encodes CATSSSIFLGAGELFF.

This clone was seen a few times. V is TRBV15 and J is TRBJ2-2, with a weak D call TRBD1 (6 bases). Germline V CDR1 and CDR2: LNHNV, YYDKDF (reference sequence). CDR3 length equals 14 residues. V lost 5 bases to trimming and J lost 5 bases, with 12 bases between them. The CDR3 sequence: CATSVQGGTGELFF. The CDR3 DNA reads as TGTGCCACCAGCGTACAGGGCGGAACCGGGGAGCTGTTTTTT.

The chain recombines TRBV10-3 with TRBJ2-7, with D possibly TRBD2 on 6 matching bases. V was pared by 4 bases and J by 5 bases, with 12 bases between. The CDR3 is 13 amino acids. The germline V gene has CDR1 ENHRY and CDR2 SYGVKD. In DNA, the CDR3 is TGTGCCATCAGTGTGCGGGGCCTGGACGAGCAGTACTTC. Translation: CAISVRGLDEQYF.